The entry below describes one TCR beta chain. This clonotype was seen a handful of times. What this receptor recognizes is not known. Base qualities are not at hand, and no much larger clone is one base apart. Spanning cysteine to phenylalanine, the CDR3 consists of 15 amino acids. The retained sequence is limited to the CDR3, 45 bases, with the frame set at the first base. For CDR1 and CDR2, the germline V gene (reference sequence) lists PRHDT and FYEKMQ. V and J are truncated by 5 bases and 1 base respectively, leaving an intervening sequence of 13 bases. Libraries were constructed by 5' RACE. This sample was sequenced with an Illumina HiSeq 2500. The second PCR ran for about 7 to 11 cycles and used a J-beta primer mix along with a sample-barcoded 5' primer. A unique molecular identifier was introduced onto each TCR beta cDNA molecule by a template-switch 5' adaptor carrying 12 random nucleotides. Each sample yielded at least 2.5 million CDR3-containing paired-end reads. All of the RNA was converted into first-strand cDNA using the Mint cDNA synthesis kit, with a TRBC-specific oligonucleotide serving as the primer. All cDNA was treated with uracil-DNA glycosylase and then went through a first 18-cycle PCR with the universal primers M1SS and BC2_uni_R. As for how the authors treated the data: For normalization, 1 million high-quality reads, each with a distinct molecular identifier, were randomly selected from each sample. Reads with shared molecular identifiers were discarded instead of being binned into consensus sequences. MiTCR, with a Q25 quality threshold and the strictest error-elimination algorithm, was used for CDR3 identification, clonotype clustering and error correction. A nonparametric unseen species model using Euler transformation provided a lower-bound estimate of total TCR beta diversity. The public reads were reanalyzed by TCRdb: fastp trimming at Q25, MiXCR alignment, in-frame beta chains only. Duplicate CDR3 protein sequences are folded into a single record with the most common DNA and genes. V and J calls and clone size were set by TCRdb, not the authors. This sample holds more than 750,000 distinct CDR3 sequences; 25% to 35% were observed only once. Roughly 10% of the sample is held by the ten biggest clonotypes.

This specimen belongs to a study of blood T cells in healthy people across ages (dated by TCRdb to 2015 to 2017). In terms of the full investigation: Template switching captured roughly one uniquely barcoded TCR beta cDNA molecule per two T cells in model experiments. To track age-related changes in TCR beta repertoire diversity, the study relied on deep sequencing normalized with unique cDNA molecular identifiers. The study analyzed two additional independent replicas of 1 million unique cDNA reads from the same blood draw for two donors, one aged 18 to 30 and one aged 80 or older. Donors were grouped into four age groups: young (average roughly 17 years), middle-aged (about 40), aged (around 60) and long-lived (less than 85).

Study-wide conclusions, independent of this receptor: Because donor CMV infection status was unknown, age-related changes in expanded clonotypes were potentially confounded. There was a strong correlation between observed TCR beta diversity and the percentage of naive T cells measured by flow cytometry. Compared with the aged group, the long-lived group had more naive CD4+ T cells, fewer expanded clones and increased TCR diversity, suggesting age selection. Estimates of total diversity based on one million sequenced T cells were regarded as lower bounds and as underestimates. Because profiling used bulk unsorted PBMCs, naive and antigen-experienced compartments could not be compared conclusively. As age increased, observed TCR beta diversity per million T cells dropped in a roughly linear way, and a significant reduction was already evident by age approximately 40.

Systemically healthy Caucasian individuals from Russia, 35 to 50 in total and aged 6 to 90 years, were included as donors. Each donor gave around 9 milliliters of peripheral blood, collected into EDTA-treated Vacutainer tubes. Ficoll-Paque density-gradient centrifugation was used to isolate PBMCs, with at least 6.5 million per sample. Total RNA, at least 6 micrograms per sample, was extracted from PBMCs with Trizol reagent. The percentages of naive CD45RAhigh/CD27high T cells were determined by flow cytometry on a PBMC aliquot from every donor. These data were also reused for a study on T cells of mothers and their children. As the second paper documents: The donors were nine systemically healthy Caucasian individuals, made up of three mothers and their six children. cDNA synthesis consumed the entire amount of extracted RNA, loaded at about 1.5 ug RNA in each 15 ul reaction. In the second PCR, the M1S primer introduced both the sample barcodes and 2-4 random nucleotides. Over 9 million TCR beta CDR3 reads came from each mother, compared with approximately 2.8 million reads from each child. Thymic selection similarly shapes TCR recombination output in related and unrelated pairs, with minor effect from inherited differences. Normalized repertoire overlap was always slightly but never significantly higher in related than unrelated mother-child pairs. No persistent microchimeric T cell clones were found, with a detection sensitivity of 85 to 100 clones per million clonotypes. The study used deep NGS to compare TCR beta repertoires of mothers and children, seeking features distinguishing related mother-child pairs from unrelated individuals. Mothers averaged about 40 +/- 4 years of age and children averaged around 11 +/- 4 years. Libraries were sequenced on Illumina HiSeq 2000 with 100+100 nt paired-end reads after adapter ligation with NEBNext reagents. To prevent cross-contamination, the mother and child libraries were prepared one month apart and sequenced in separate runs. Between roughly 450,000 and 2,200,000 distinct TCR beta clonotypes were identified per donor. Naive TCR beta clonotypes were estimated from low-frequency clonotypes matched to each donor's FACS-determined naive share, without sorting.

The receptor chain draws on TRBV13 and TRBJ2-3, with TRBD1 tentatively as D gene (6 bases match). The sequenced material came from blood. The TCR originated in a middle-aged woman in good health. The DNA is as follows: TGTGCCAGCAGCCCCAGGGACACCGGCACAGATACGCAGTATTTT. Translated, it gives CASSPRDTGTDTQYF. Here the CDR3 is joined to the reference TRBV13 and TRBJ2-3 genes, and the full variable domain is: AAGVIQSPRHLIKEKRETATLKCYPIPRHDTVYWYQQGPGQDPQFLISFYEKMQSDKGSIPDRFSAQQFSDYHSELNMSSLELGDSALYFCASSPRDTGTDTQYFGPGTRLTVL.